What follows are 24 T cell receptor beta chains derived from one specimen sequenced in a study of cytomegalovirus exposure and HLA in healthy donors. Sequencing used immunoSEQ multiplex PCR; TCRdb keeps in-frame clones, though not all of them. The data hold about 110,000 clones, with about 85% observed a single time. Sequencing was done on a sample of PBMCs. The source of these receptors is a young woman in good health and CMV-seronegative.

The genes are TRBV30 and TRBJ1-1, with D possibly TRBD1 on 6 matching bases. V gave up 4 bases and J gave up 2 bases, with 11 bases separating them. The germline V gene has CDR1 GTSNPN and CDR2 SVGIG (reference sequence). This CDR3 has 13 amino acids. The CDR3 nucleotides are TGTGCCTGGACCCCGACAGGAAACACTGAAGCTTTCTTT. Translation gives CAWTPTGNTEAFF.

V usage is TRBV6-6 and J usage is TRBJ1-6, with D tentatively TRBD1 (6 bases). Germline CDR1 reads MNHNY; CDR2 reads SVGAGI (reference sequence). The CDR3 loop spans 14 amino acids. The V end was cut by 2 bases, the J end by 7 bases, with 9 bases between. In nucleotides, the CDR3 is TGTGCCAGCAGTTACGACAGGACAAATTCACCCCTCCACTTT. Protein: CASSYDRTNSPLHF.

The rearrangement links TRBV9 to TRBJ1-1; D ambiguous. Germline CDR1 reads SGDLS; CDR2 reads YYNGEE. Trimming pared 4 bases from V and 0 bases from J, leaving 16 bases between. The CDR3 is 16 amino acids. The CDR3 here is CASSPRRRNMNTEAFF. In DNA, the CDR3 is TGTGCCAGCAGCCCCCGACGGAGGAACATGAACACTGAAGCTTTCTTT. The variable domain in full, completed from reference TRBV9 and TRBJ1-1, reads DSGVTQTPKHLITATGQRVTLRCSPRSGDLSVYWYQQSLDQGLQFLIQYYNGEERAKGNILERFSAQQFPDLHSELNLSSLELGDSALYFCASSPRRRNMNTEAFFGQGTRLTVV.

V and J are TRBV5-1 and TRBJ2-1; D possibly corresponds to TRBD1 (6 bases). V was trimmed by 4 bases and J by 7 bases, leaving 12 bases between them. The CDR3 is made up of 13 amino acids. Germline V gene lookup returns CDR1 SGHRS and CDR2 YFSETQ. The CDR3 spells CASSHRELNEQFF. In DNA, the CDR3 is TGCGCCAGCAGCCACAGGGAATTGAATGAGCAGTTCTTC.

J is TRBJ2-7 and V is TRBV13; 12 bases are shared with TRBD1. This CDR3 spans 14 amino acids. Per the germline V gene, CDR1 is PRHDT and CDR2 is FYEKMQ (reference sequence). V trimming: 4 bases; J trimming: 7 bases; junction bases outside the gene matches: 5. For the CDR3, the DNA is TGTGCCAGCAGCTGGGGACAGGGGGCGGAGGAGCAGTACTTC. Amino acid sequence: CASSWGQGAEEQYF.

The chain carries TRBV7-9 and TRBJ2-7, with D tentatively TRBD2 (5 bases). Trimming left V 5 bases short and J 2 bases short, with 10 bases between. The CDR3 contains 13 residues. The germline gives CDR1 SEHNR, CDR2 FQNEAQ (reference sequence). The CDR3 DNA is TGTGCCAGCAGCCCTGGGAGTCCCTACGAGCAGTACTTC. Protein product: CASSPGSPYEQYF.

This rearrangement joins TRBV12-5 to TRBJ2-7; 10 nucleotides align to TRBD1. The J segment lost 5 bases and the V segment lost 4 bases, leaving 14 bases of the junction unmatched. Germline CDR1 LGHNT, CDR2 FRNRAP. The CDR3 consists of 17 residues. The CDR3 here is CASGSSLGTGVPHEQYF. The CDR3 DNA reads TGTGCTAGTGGTTCCTCCCTGGGGACAGGGGTTCCCCACGAGCAGTACTTC.

CDR3 residues: CASSPGGGSVTQYF. The CDR3 DNA is TGTGCCAGCAGCCCCGGGGGGGGAAGTGTGACCCAGTACTTC. This rearrangement joins TRBV9 to TRBJ2-5, with 8 nucleotides matching TRBD2. The CDR3 runs 14 residues. Germline assignment: CDR1 SGDLS and CDR2 YYNGEE. The J segment lost 7 bases and the V segment lost 4 bases, leaving 9 bases of the junction unmatched.

This clone was counted between two and nine times. V gene TRBV9 combines with J gene TRBJ1-1; D remains unclear. Per germline, CDR1 SGDLS and CDR2 YYNGEE. Trimming took off 1 base at V and 1 base at J, with 14 bases between the two ends. The CDR3 contains 16 residues. The CDR3 region is CASSVLPGSGNTEAFF. The CDR3 region has the DNA TGTGCCAGCAGCGTACTCCCGGGGAGCGGGAACACTGAAGCTTTCTTT.

This chain connects TRBV27 to TRBJ2-7, with D uncertain. CDR3 length equals 11 residues. V was cut by 2 bases and J by 7 bases, with 6 bases left in between. CDR1 is MNHEY and CDR2 is SMNVEV in the germline V gene (reference sequence). The chain's CDR3 is CASSLGQEQYF. CDR3 DNA: TGTGCCAGCAGTTTAGGGCAGGAGCAGTACTTC.

The chain combines TRBV11-2 with TRBJ1-3; no clear D. The V gene lost 1 base and the J gene lost 1 base, with 8 bases spanning the gap. The length of the CDR3 is 15 residues. CDR1 and CDR2 from the germline V gene are SGHAT and FQNNGV. The CDR3 coding sequence is TGTGCCAGCAGCTTAGGCACGGGATCTGGAAACACCATATATTTT. This gives the protein CASSLGTGSGNTIYF.

The CDR3 DNA sequence: TGTGCCATCAGTGAACTGGGAGGCAATCAGCCCCAGCATTTT. It specifies CAISELGGNQPQHF. The chain uses TRBV10-3 and TRBJ1-5; D call uncertain. The V gene lost 3 bases and the J gene lost 2 bases, with 8 bases spanning the gap. The CDR3 is 14 amino acids. Looked up from germline, CDR1 is ENHRY and CDR2 is SYGVKD.

The V call is TRBV13, the J call TRBJ2-2; the match to TRBD1 covers 12 bases. V lost 5 bases to trimming and J lost 4 bases; unmatched junction nucleotides: 29. CDR1 and CDR2 (germline): PRHDT, FYEKMQ (reference sequence). This CDR3 has 24 residues. The CDR3 region has the DNA TGTGCCAGCAGCCCCCTTTGGGACAGGGGGCTGGGGCGTCGCGAGCTAAGGGGCACCGGGGAGCTGTTTTTT. Its protein is CASSPLWDRGLGRRELRGTGELFF.

This clone was observed a few times. This specimen includes other DNA sequences encoding the same CDR3. The chain is built from TRBV30 and TRBJ1-1; 7 nucleotides align to TRBD1. The trim removed 0 bases at V and 3 bases at J, leaving 1 base unmatched. Germline loops: CDR1 GTSNPN, CDR2 SVGIG (reference sequence). This CDR3 contains 13 residues. The CDR3 region is CAWSVQGDTEAFF. The CDR3 DNA sequence: TGTGCCTGGAGTGTCCAGGGGGACACTGAAGCTTTCTTT.

This clone was detected once. This chain connects TRBV6-1 to TRBJ1-2; 9 bases line up with TRBD1. J was trimmed by 0 bases and V by 1 base; bases with no gene match: 15. Germline V CDR1 and CDR2: MNHNS, SASEGT. The CDR3 contains 20 residues. The CDR3 loop is CASSEEEQGAAFTANYGYTF. In nucleotides, the CDR3 is TGTGCCAGCAGTGAAGAAGAACAGGGGGCTGCTTTTACGGCTAACTATGGCTACACCTTC.

This sequence joins TRBV15 and TRBJ2-1; D is unclear. V lost 0 bases to trimming and J lost 1 base, with 7 bases between them. CDR1 is LNHNV, CDR2 YYDKDF, per germline (reference sequence). This CDR3 comprises 15 residues. The chain's CDR3 is CATSREDISYNEQFF. The DNA for the CDR3 is TGTGCCACCAGCAGAGAAGACATTTCCTACAATGAGCAGTTCTTC.

The chain combines TRBV25-1 with TRBJ2-5; D uncertain. This CDR3 has 13 amino acids. V gave up 5 bases and J gave up 1 base, with 8 bases separating them. Germline V gene sequence: CDR1 MGHDK, CDR2 SYGVNS. The CDR3 nucleotides read TGTGCCAGCAGTCCCCTTTTCCAAGAGACCCAGTACTTC. Protein product: CASSPLFQETQYF.

The chain carries TRBV5-1 and TRBJ1-6; 8 bases are shared with TRBD1. This CDR3 spans 16 amino acids. The V gene end was trimmed by 4 bases and the J gene end by 10 bases; junction bases not matched to a gene: 13. Germline V gene sequence: CDR1 SGHRS, CDR2 YFSETQ. CDR3 residues: CASSPDVGQGQSPLHF. DNA for the CDR3: TGCGCCAGCAGCCCAGACGTCGGACAGGGCCAGTCACCCCTCCACTTT.

The gene calls are TRBV7-6 and TRBJ2-3, with TRBD2 matching 11 bases. CDR1 and CDR2 (germline): SGHVS, FNYEAQ. V dropped 4 bases and J dropped 2; count of bases not matched to a gene: 8. The CDR3 runs 17 residues. The chain's CDR3 is CASSSGTSGVFTDTQYF. The CDR3, as DNA: TGTGCCAGCAGCTCGGGGACTAGCGGCGTATTCACAGATACGCAGTATTTT. Drawing the rest from reference TRBV7-6 and TRBJ2-3, the complete variable domain is GAGVSQSPRYKVTKRGQDVALRCDPISGHVSLYWYRQALGQGPEFLTYFNYEAQQDKSGLPNDRFSAERPEGSISTLTIQRTEQRDSAMYRCASSSGTSGVFTDTQYFGPGTRLTVL.

This clone was seen a handful of times. The chain recombines TRBV5-6 with TRBJ1-2, with D uncertain. In germline, CDR1 is SGHDT, CDR2 YYEEEE. The germline V and J ends were trimmed by 0 bases and 2 bases, with 5 bases remaining between them. CDR3 length: 13 amino acids. The CDR3: CASSLVSNYGYTF. The DNA for the CDR3 is TGTGCCAGCAGCTTGGTTAGCAACTATGGCTACACCTTC. Supplemented by reference TRBV5-6 and TRBJ1-2, the full variable domain reads DAGVTQSPTHLIKTRGQQVTLRCSPKSGHDTVSWYQQALGQGPQFIFQYYEEEERQRGNFPDRFSGHQFPNYSSELNVNALLLGDSALYLCASSLVSNYGYTFGSGTRLTVV.

V gene TRBV5-1 combines with J gene TRBJ1-4; 7 bases are a match to TRBD1. The ends lost 1 base at V and 4 bases at J; junction bases unmatched: 7. CDR1 and CDR2 from the germline V gene are SGHRS and YFSETQ. The CDR3 sequence is 16 residues long. The CDR3, as DNA: TGCGCCAGCAGCTTGTTAGTAGGGGACAGTAATGAAAAACTGTTTTTT. Translated: CASSLLVGDSNEKLFF. The whole variable domain, filled in from reference TRBV5-1 and TRBJ1-4, reads KAGVTQTPRYLIKTRGQQVTLSCSPISGHRSVSWYQQTPGQGLQFLFEYFSETQRNKGNFPGRFSGRQFSNSRSEMNVSTLELGDSALYLCASSLLVGDSNEKLFFGSGTQLSVL.

The V call is TRBV6-5, the J call TRBJ1-1; D remains ambiguous. The CDR3 runs 13 residues. Germline V gene data show CDR1 as MNHEY and CDR2 as SVGAGI. Trimming pared 2 bases from V and 4 bases from J, leaving 8 bases between. In DNA, the CDR3 is TGTGCCAGCAGTTACGGGCAAGCCACTGAAGCTTTCTTT. Its translation: CASSYGQATEAFF.

This chain joins TRBV5-4 and TRBJ2-5; D uncertain. Per the germline V gene, CDR1 is SGHNT and CDR2 is YYREEE (reference sequence). The CDR3 runs 13 residues. V dropped 1 base and J dropped 5 bases, with 9 bases sitting between them. The CDR3 spells CASSLLPRETQYF. CDR3 nucleotide sequence: TGTGCCAGCAGCTTGTTGCCCAGGGAGACCCAGTACTTC.

The rearrangement uses TRBV28 and TRBJ1-1; weak D call: TRBD1 (6 bases). V lost 6 bases to trimming and J lost 0 bases, with 14 bases between them. CDR1 and CDR2 (germline): MDHEN, SYDVKM. This CDR3 spans 15 amino acids. CDR3 sequence: CASSPPGDMNTEAFF. The CDR3 DNA reads as TGTGCCAGCAGCCCTCCAGGGGATATGAACACTGAAGCTTTCTTT.